This is a list of T cell receptor beta chains from one sample in a study of T cells after yellow fever vaccination. TCRdb ran MiXCR on the 5' RACE reads and lists one entry per CDR3 protein. The repertoire holds hundreds of thousands of distinct CDR3 sequences, with 8.7% as singletons. The specimen was PBMCs, collected on the day of the first yellow fever vaccination. The receptors were sampled from a man in his late teens or twenties who received the YFV17D yellow fever vaccine. Both conserved end residues are part of each CDR3. D genes are given only for firm matches. The size entry is marked missing in some rows and otherwise reads once, few, many or a size class.

>few|TRBV19|TRBJ2-1|-
CASSITGNSNEQFF
TGTGCCAGTAGTATCACGGGGAACAGCAATGAGCAGTTCTTC
>many|TRBV7-9|TRBJ1-1|-
CASSLRRMNTEAFF
TGTGCCAGCAGCTTAAGGCGGATGAACACTGAAGCTTTCTTT
>-|TRBV5-1|TRBJ1-4|-
CASSLNTPGQEKLFF
TGCGCCAGCAGCTTGAATACCCCCGGCCAAGAAAAACTGTTTTTT
>-|TRBV27|TRBJ1-5|-
CASSPGLRNQPQHF
TGTGCCAGCAGTCCGGGACTTCGCAATCAGCCCCAGCATTTT
>-|TRBV5-1|TRBJ2-7|TRBD2
CASSPGLAGTYEQYF
TGCGCCAGCAGCCCGGGACTAGCGGGAACCTACGAGCAGTACTTC
>few|TRBV7-2|TRBJ2-3|TRBD2
CASSLESGGASTQYF
TGTGCCAGCAGCTTAGAGAGCGGGGGGGCCTCTACGCAGTATTTT
>-|TRBV4-3|TRBJ1-1|-
CASSYTGGTEAFF
TGCGCCAGCAGTTATACAGGCGGCACTGAAGCTTTCTTT
>few|TRBV6-6|TRBJ1-2|-
CASNQANYGYTF
TGTGCCAGCAATCAAGCTAACTATGGCTACACCTTC
>few|TRBV27|TRBJ2-2|TRBD1
CASTPGAGTDNTGELFF
TGTGCCAGCACTCCCGGGGCCGGGACAGATAACACCGGGGAGCTGTTTTTT
>few|TRBV5-1|TRBJ2-1|TRBD2
CASSLLSGGNEQFF
TGCGCCAGCAGCCTCCTCTCGGGGGGCAATGAGCAGTTCTTC
>few|TRBV7-2|TRBJ2-4|-
CASSGEAKNIQYF
TGTGCCAGCTCAGGGGAAGCCAAAAACATTCAGTACTTC
>few|TRBV7-2|TRBJ2-2|-
CASSSQGTGELFF
TGTGCCAGCAGCTCTCAGGGGACCGGGGAGCTGTTTTTT
>-|TRBV6-1|TRBJ1-2|-
CASTHRSKGYGYTF
TGTGCCAGCACCCACAGGTCAAAGGGCTATGGCTACACCTTC
>-|TRBV29-1|TRBJ1-2|-
CSVSQSGYTF
TGCAGCGTTTCCCAGAGTGGCTACACCTTC
>few|TRBV7-9|TRBJ1-1|-
CASSLSDVGGSEAFF
TGTGCCAGCAGCTTGAGTGACGTGGGGGGGTCTGAAGCTTTCTTT
>-|TRBV3-1|TRBJ1-4|-
CASSQGGGGLFF
TGTGCCAGCAGCCAAGGGGGAGGCGGACTGTTTTTT
>-|TRBV5-1|TRBJ2-2|-
CASSPGGGSSTGELFF
TGCGCCAGCAGCCCGGGGGGCGGGTCCTCCACCGGGGAGCTGTTTTTT
>-|TRBV7-3|TRBJ1-1|-
CASSSVADTEAFF
TGTGCCAGCAGCTCTGTTGCGGACACTGAAGCTTTCTTT
>-|TRBV19|TRBJ2-1|-
CASSEGIPGLSSSSYNEQFF
TGTGCCAGTAGTGAAGGGATCCCAGGGCTATCCTCCAGCTCCTACAATGAGCAGTTCTTC
>few|TRBV12-3/TRBV12-4|TRBJ1-1|TRBD1
CASNPRTGAEAFF
TGTGCCAGCAACCCCCGGACAGGCGCTGAAGCTTTCTTT